The 22 T cell receptor beta chains listed next were all sequenced from one sample in a study of cytomegalovirus exposure and HLA in healthy donors. PCR primers comprised 60 Vbeta and 13 Jbeta primers. Here immunoSEQ multiplex PCR was the method, and the copy in TCRdb shows in-frame clones only, minus some. Of over 95,000 clones in the sample, roughly three quarters are singletons; the top ten hold 7.5% to 9%. Sequenced sample: PBMCs. These receptors originate from a female donor in good health and CMV-seronegative.

This clone was picked up many times. The gene calls are TRBV7-9 and TRBJ2-3; 7 bases agree with TRBD2. The CDR3 consists of 15 residues. Looked up from germline, CDR1 is SEHNR and CDR2 is FQNEAQ (reference sequence). Losses at the gene ends were 5 bases for V and 2 bases for J; bases not matched to a gene: 7. CDR3 DNA sequence: TGTGCCAGCAGCCCCCGGGACTATTACACAGATACGCAGTATTTT. This gives the protein CASSPRDYYTDTQYF.

This chain connects TRBV5-1 to TRBJ2-7; a possible D gene is TRBD1 (5 bases). The germline V and J ends were trimmed by 0 bases and 7 bases, with 14 bases remaining between them. In germline, CDR1 is SGHRS, CDR2 YFSETQ. The CDR3 totals 14 residues. CDR3 region: CASSLEQELGEQYF. The CDR3 nucleotides are TGCGCCAGCAGCTTGGAACAGGAGCTAGGGGAGCAGTACTTC.

This chain links TRBV5-4 with TRBJ1-3; possible D gene TRBD1, 6 bases. The V end was cut by 4 bases, the J end by 1 base, with 9 bases between. The CDR3 is 14 residues long. Germline V gives CDR1 SGHNT, CDR2 YYREEE (reference sequence). This CDR3 reads CASSRRGSGNTIYF. The CDR3 bases are TGTGCCAGCAGCCGAAGGGGGTCTGGAAACACCATATATTTT.

The rearrangement joins TRBV28 to TRBJ1-5, with TRBD1 identical over 7 bases. The germline V gene has CDR1 MDHEN and CDR2 SYDVKM. The CDR3 is 15 residues long. J lost 6 bases, V lost 1 base, and 6 bases had no gene match. The CDR3 here is CASSLLGGVSQPQHF. CDR3 DNA: TGTGCCAGCAGTTTATTAGGGGGCGTGAGTCAGCCCCAGCATTTT.

CDR3 loop: CASSHAMDRVDSNQPQHF. The CDR3 bases are TGTGCCAGCAGTCACGCAATGGACAGGGTGGATAGCAATCAGCCCCAGCATTTT. The rearrangement joins TRBV7-8 to TRBJ1-5, with 8 bases that match TRBD1. CDR3 length: 18 amino acids. Germline V CDR1 and CDR2: SGHVS, FQNEAQ. V was pared by 6 bases and J by 0 bases, with 13 bases of the junction left unmatched.

This clone turned up a few times. The V call is TRBV5-6, the J call TRBJ1-4, with TRBD1 identical over 11 bases. The length of the CDR3 is 16 residues. Unmatched junction bases numbered 9, after V lost 3 bases and J lost 8 bases. CDR1 is SGHDT and CDR2 is YYEEEE in the germline V gene. The CDR3 protein is CASSSLLDRGLEKLFF. The CDR3 nucleotides read TGTGCCAGCAGCTCCCTCCTGGACAGGGGGCTAGAAAAACTGTTTTTT.

This rearrangement joins TRBV7-8 to TRBJ2-5; maybe TRBD1 (6 bases). Trimming pared 1 base from V and 5 bases from J, leaving 11 bases between. The CDR3 has 14 amino acids. Germline V lookup: CDR1 SGHVS, CDR2 FQNEAQ. CDR3 nucleotides: TGTGCCAGCAGCTTAGGGGCAGACAGGGAGACCCAGTACTTC. Translating gives CASSLGADRETQYF.

This clone was observed a handful of times. This chain joins TRBV7-9 and TRBJ2-1; perhaps TRBD2 as D (5 bases). Trimming removed 5 bases at V and 7 bases at J, with 24 bases between. Germline lookup yields CDR1 SEHNR and CDR2 FQNEAQ (reference sequence). The CDR3 runs 17 residues. CDR3 residues: CASSLLEGWRSGNEQFF. The CDR3 DNA reads TGTGCCAGCAGCCTTCTCGAAGGTTGGAGGAGCGGTAATGAGCAGTTCTTC.

This clone was found a few times. The chain has TRBV5-4 and TRBJ1-1; D call uncertain. The V end lost 1 base, the J end lost 2 bases, and 6 bases lay between the germline ends. The CDR3 has 13 amino acids. Per the germline V gene, CDR1 is SGHNT and CDR2 is YYREEE (reference sequence). CDR3 sequence reads: CASSLMYNTEAFF. The CDR3 region has the DNA TGTGCCAGCAGCTTGATGTATAACACTGAAGCTTTCTTT.

The V and J genes are TRBV5-1 and TRBJ2-1, with TRBD1 matching over 9 bases. Germline-derived CDR1 and CDR2 are SGHRS and YFSETQ. This CDR3 is built from 16 residues. V trimming: 4 bases; J trimming: 9 bases; junction bases outside the gene matches: 14. In DNA form, the CDR3 reads TGCGCCAGCAGCCCCGAGCCTGGGACAGGGTTCAGTGAGCAGTTCTTC. This translates into CASSPEPGTGFSEQFF.

The gene calls are TRBV7-6 and TRBJ2-3; tentatively, D is TRBD1 (5 bases). V lost 2 bases and J 4 bases, leaving 16 bases between the germline ends. Germline V lookup: CDR1 SGHVS, CDR2 FNYEAQ. The CDR3 is 16 amino acids. For the CDR3, the DNA is TGTGCCAGCAGCTTACAGGGAATCTTGGGATCAGATACGCAGTATTTT. This translates into CASSLQGILGSDTQYF.

The J gene is TRBJ1-6, the V gene TRBV14; D might be TRBD1 (6 bases). Trimming cost V 3 bases and J 9 bases, with 18 bases left between them. Germline assignment: CDR1 SGHDN and CDR2 FVKESK. CDR3 length equals 16 residues. In nucleotides, the CDR3 is TGTGCCAGCAGCCATGCTACGGACAGCTTTTTTTCACCCCTCCACTTT. It yields the protein CASSHATDSFFSPLHF.

V and J are TRBV5-1 and TRBJ1-1; D perhaps matches TRBD1 (6 bases). V was shortened by 4 bases and J by 4 bases, with 14 bases between the two germline ends. The CDR3 spans 14 residues. The V gene's germline CDR1 is SGHRS and CDR2 YFSETQ. CDR3 in DNA: TGCGCCAGCAGCCCGGTGGTGGGGGCCACTGAAGCTTTCTTT. Residues: CASSPVVGATEAFF.

This clone was counted between two and nine times. V is TRBV5-1 and J is TRBJ1-3; 7 bases fit TRBD1. V was pared by 3 bases and J by 4 bases, with 7 bases of the junction left unmatched. The V gene's germline CDR1 is SGHRS and CDR2 YFSETQ. The CDR3 contains 15 residues. CDR3 loop: CASSWGDSRGNTIYF. As DNA, the CDR3 is TGCGCCAGCAGCTGGGGGGACAGCCGAGGAAACACCATATATTTT.

The chain links TRBV6-5 to TRBJ1-2, with D possibly TRBD1 on 5 matching bases. Trimming took 0 bases from V and 4 from J, leaving 15 bases between them. Germline CDR1 and CDR2: MNHEY and SVGAGI. The CDR3 spans 16 residues. The CDR3 DNA reads as TGTGCCAGCAGTTACTCGACGAAAAGGGGCGGCTATGGCTACACCTTC. Translated: CASSYSTKRGGYGYTF.

Written as DNA, the CDR3 is TGTGCCAGCAGCGCGAGACTATCCCGGGAGCTGTTTTTT. It yields the protein CASSARLSRELFF. This chain links TRBV13 with TRBJ2-2, with D perhaps TRBD2 (5 bases). Germline V gives CDR1 PRHDT, CDR2 FYEKMQ (reference sequence). The CDR3 has 13 amino acids. Trimming left V 5 bases short and J 9 bases short, with 13 bases between.

This clone turned up a few times. Germline and junction disagree at one end, which may indicate a read error. The rearrangement uses TRBV10-3 and TRBJ1-1; D remains ambiguous. CDR3 length: 16 amino acids. Germline V gene sequence: CDR1 ENHRY, CDR2 SYGVKD. The CDR3 sequence is CASSEAPSPMNTEAFF. CDR3 DNA: TGTGCCAGCAGTGAAGCGCCTTCACCCATGAACACTGAAGCTTTCTTT.

The V call is TRBV28, the J call TRBJ2-5; TRBD1 is a possible D gene (6 bases). CDR1 is MDHEN and CDR2 is SYDVKM in the germline V gene. The CDR3 spans 13 residues. V lost 7 bases and J 5 bases, leaving 14 bases between the germline ends. The CDR3 is CASNRVGFETQYF. The DNA for the CDR3 is TGTGCCAGCAACAGGGTGGGGTTTGAGACCCAGTACTTC.

The chain couples TRBV29-1 to TRBJ2-5; weak D call: TRBD2 (5 bases). Germline-derived CDR1 and CDR2 are SQVTM and ANQGSEA. The CDR3 length is 13 residues. The germline V and J ends were trimmed by 8 bases and 5 bases, with 18 bases remaining between them. The chain's CDR3 is CSTLAAGKETQYF. The DNA for the CDR3 is TGCAGCACCCTAGCCGCGGGCAAGGAGACCCAGTACTTC.

The chain recombines TRBV9 with TRBJ2-3; D may be TRBD2 (6 bases). V was pared by 5 bases and J by 4 bases, with 20 bases between. The CDR3 runs to 16 residues. Per the germline V gene, CDR1 is SGDLS and CDR2 is YYNGEE. In DNA form, the CDR3 reads TGTGCCAGCAGTAATCCTCCCGGGAGACTGCCAGATACGCAGTATTTT. It yields the protein CASSNPPGRLPDTQYF.

The chain employs TRBV28 and TRBJ1-1, with 8 bases lining up with TRBD1. The CDR3 covers 13 residues. After removal of 8 bases from V and 4 bases from J, the junction contained 6 bases not matched to a gene. CDR1 is MDHEN, CDR2 SYDVKM, per germline. The CDR3: CASAKDRATEAFF. The CDR3 bases are TGTGCCAGCGCTAAGGACAGGGCCACTGAAGCTTTCTTT. Full variable domain (remainder filled in from reference TRBV28 and TRBJ1-1): DVKVTQSSRYLVKRTGEKVFLECVQDMDHENMFWYRQDPGLGLRLIYFSYDVKMKEKGDIPEGYSVSREKKERFSLILESASTNQTSMYLCASAKDRATEAFFGQGTRLTVV.

The chain recombines TRBV7-6 with TRBJ2-5, with D possibly matching TRBD2 (7 bases). V was cut by 5 bases and J by 4 bases, with 20 bases left in between. Germline CDR1 reads SGHVS; CDR2 reads FNYEAQ. The CDR3 sequence is 16 residues long. CDR3 nucleotide sequence: TGTGCCAGCAGCCCTCCCGAGGGGGGGGGAGGAGAGACCCAGTACTTC. Protein sequence: CASSPPEGGGGETQYF.